Listed below are T cell receptor beta chains from one sample, sequenced in a study of T cell responses to AZD1222 COVID-19 vaccine. Profiled with immunoSEQ multiplex PCR; TCRdb holds only in-frame clones, not every one. The table includes about 150,000 clones, about 87% detected once. The source was peripheral blood, collected on day 0 of AZD1222 vaccination. Source of these receptors: an adult in good health. Each CDR3 is given with its conserved first and last residue. The order of the fields is V gene, D gene, clone size, J gene, CDR3 protein, CDR3 DNA. A D gene is named only where the DNA matches it firmly. Only part of the rows carry a size: once, few, many, or a class if the clone is expanded.

TRBV10-1	.	.	TRBJ2-7	CASSGRLDDEQYF	TGCGCCAGCTCGGGACGGTTAGACGACGAGCAGTACTTC
TRBV12-3/TRBV12-4	.	once	TRBJ1-2	CASSLGANYGYTF	TGTGCCAGCAGTCTCGGGGCTAACTATGGCTACACCTTC
TRBV10-3	.	few	TRBJ2-7	CAISESQGTGEQYF	TGTGCCATCAGTGAGTCCCAGGGGACGGGCGAGCAGTACTTC
TRBV12-3/TRBV12-4	.	.	TRBJ1-1	CASSFRGNTEAFF	TGTGCCAGCAGTTTCAGGGGGAACACTGAAGCTTTCTTT
TRBV6-5	.	.	TRBJ2-3	CASSYRQGSQYF	TGTGCCAGCAGTTACCGGCAGGGGTCGCAGTATTTT
TRBV5-1	TRBD2	few	TRBJ2-1	CASSVTSVLSYNEQFF	TGCGCCAGCAGCGTTACTAGCGTACTCTCCTACAATGAGCAGTTCTTC
TRBV6-2/TRBV6-3	.	once	TRBJ2-7	CASNPSRSYDPYEQYF	TGTGCCAGCAACCCCTCGAGGTCTTACGATCCCTACGAGCAGTACTTC
TRBV7-2	TRBD1	.	TRBJ1-3	CASSSDRAAGNTIYF	TGTGCCAGCAGCTCCGACAGGGCGGCTGGAAACACCATATATTTT
TRBV14	TRBD2	.	TRBJ2-3	CASSQGISGAAADTQYF	TGTGCCAGCAGCCAAGGGATTAGCGGGGCCGCGGCAGATACGCAGTATTTT
TRBV3-1/TRBV3-2	.	.	TRBJ1-6	CASRGGGSPLHF	TGTGCCAGCAGGGGTGGGGGTTCACCCCTCCACTTT
TRBV13	.	.	TRBJ1-3	CASSLGRPSGNTIYF	TGTGCCAGCAGCTTAGGGAGGCCCTCTGGAAACACCATATATTTT
TRBV7-2	.	.	TRBJ1-2	CASSLDTNYGYTF	TGTGCCAGCAGCTTAGACACCAACTATGGCTACACCTTC
TRBV9	.	.	TRBJ1-4	CASSTGRAGQAEKLFF	TGTGCCAGCAGCACAGGGAGGGCAGGGCAGGCTGAAAAACTGTTTTTT
TRBV13	.	.	TRBJ2-5	CASSLWAAGSQETQYF	TGTGCCAGCAGCTTATGGGCAGCAGGGTCCCAAGAGACCCAGTACTTC
TRBV7-2	TRBD2	.	TRBJ2-2	CASSPGTSMGSGELFF	TGTGCCAGCAGTCCCGGGACTAGCATGGGCTCCGGGGAGCTGTTTTTT
TRBV2	TRBD2	.	TRBJ2-5	CASSELRGGRETQYF	TGTGCCAGCAGTGAGTTGCGGGGGGGCCGAGAGACCCAGTACTTC
TRBV13	.	.	TRBJ1-1	CASGSGESTEAFF	TGTGCCAGCGGATCAGGGGAGAGCACTGAAGCTTTCTTT
TRBV5-1	TRBD2	.	TRBJ2-7	CASSGTSGGAFEQYF	TGCGCCAGCAGCGGCACTAGCGGGGGGGCTTTCGAGCAGTACTTC
TRBV23-1	.	.	TRBJ1-6	CASSQFSASSNSPLHF	TGCGCCAGCAGTCAATTTAGCGCCAGCTCTAATTCACCCCTCCACTTT
TRBV3-1/TRBV3-2	.	.	TRBJ1-5	CASSQDGGLQPQHF	TGTGCCAGCAGCCAAGACGGAGGGCTTCAGCCCCAGCATTTT
TRBV19	.	.	TRBJ1-2	CASRGLLGYTF	TGTGCCAGTAGGGGACTCCTTGGCTACACCTTC
TRBV2	.	.	TRBJ1-4	CASTRRQANEKLFF	TGTGCCAGCACTCGGAGGCAGGCTAATGAAAAACTGTTTTTT
TRBV5-1	.	once	TRBJ2-1	CASSLNHNEQFF	TGCGCCAGCAGCTTAAACCACAATGAGCAGTTCTTC
TRBV13	.	.	TRBJ2-6	CASSLVPSPGANVLTF	TGTGCCAGCAGCTTAGTACCCAGCCCCGGGGCCAACGTCCTGACTTTC
TRBV16	.	.	TRBJ2-7	CASSQTIIGGGSYEQYF	TGTGCCAGCAGCCAAACCATCATAGGGGGGGGTTCCTACGAGCAGTACTTC
TRBV7-2	.	.	TRBJ1-1	CASSLGGRETEAFF	TGTGCCAGCAGCTTAGGAGGGAGGGAGACTGAAGCTTTCTTT
TRBV5-4	.	once	TRBJ1-3	CASSFYTGGNTIYF	TGTGCCAGCAGCTTTTATACAGGCGGAAACACCATATATTTT
TRBV12-5	.	.	TRBJ2-1	CASGLFNEQFF	TGTGCTAGTGGTTTGTTCAATGAGCAGTTCTTC
TRBV14	.	once	TRBJ1-1	CASSADGSALSEAFF	TGTGCCAGCAGCGCGGACGGGAGTGCCCTCTCCGAAGCTTTCTTT
TRBV7-8	.	.	TRBJ2-1	CASSLSVQQFF	TGTGCCAGCAGCCTTAGCGTACAACAGTTCTTC
TRBV11-2	.	.	TRBJ2-7	CASSPDNYEQYF	TGTGCCAGCAGCCCGGACAACTACGAGCAGTACTTC
TRBV4-1	.	.	TRBJ2-1	CASSQEGAGSYNEQFF	TGCGCCAGCAGCCAAGAAGGTGCCGGGTCCTACAATGAGCAGTTCTTC
TRBV3-1/TRBV3-2	.	.	TRBJ1-1	CASSQPGVGLLEAFF	TGTGCCAGCAGCCAACCAGGGGTGGGGCTTTTGGAAGCTTTCTTT
TRBV5-4	TRBD1	.	TRBJ1-2	CASSLVGQGLHGYTF	TGTGCCAGCAGCTTGGTGGGACAGGGTCTTCATGGCTACACCTTC
TRBV5-1	.	once	TRBJ2-2	CASTFSSGELFF	TGCGCCAGCACATTCTCATCCGGGGAGCTGTTTTTT
TRBV12-3/TRBV12-4	.	.	TRBJ2-7	CASSETGWEQYF	TGTGCCAGCAGCGAAACCGGGTGGGAGCAGTACTTC
TRBV5-6	.	few	TRBJ2-3	CASSPATQVGIPDTQYF	TGTGCCAGCAGCCCAGCCACTCAAGTGGGAATCCCAGATACGCAGTATTTT
TRBV9	.	.	TRBJ1-1	CASSIDGDQGAFF	TGTGCCAGCAGCATCGACGGGGACCAGGGAGCTTTCTTT
TRBV4-1	.	.	TRBJ2-7	CASSQGLTVPYEQYF	TGCGCCAGCAGCCAAGGACTGACGGTTCCCTACGAGCAGTACTTC
TRBV6-6	TRBD1	.	TRBJ1-4	CASSSGTAANEKLFF	TGTGCCAGCAGTTCTGGGACAGCGGCTAATGAAAAACTGTTTTTT
TRBV2	TRBD1	.	TRBJ2-7	CASSLTGTAYEQYF	TGTGCCAGCAGTCTTACGGGGACAGCCTACGAGCAGTACTTC
TRBV14	.	.	TRBJ1-6	CASSQDKGWSYNSPLHF	TGTGCCAGCAGCCAAGATAAGGGATGGTCCTATAATTCACCCCTCCACTTT
TRBV19	.	few	TRBJ1-1	CASSTTGTGEAFF	TGTGCCAGTAGTACAACCGGGACCGGGGAAGCTTTCTTT
TRBV5-4	.	.	TRBJ2-2	CASSLGGTSTGELFF	TGTGCCAGCAGCTTGGGGGGGACCTCCACCGGGGAGCTGTTTTTT
TRBV27	.	few	TRBJ2-7	CASSFVPNPTYEQYF	TGTGCCAGCAGTTTCGTACCGAACCCTACCTACGAGCAGTACTTC
TRBV2	.	.	TRBJ2-1	CASLVGNYNEQFF	TGTGCCAGCCTGGTCGGCAACTACAATGAGCAGTTCTTC
TRBV18	.	.	TRBJ1-2	CASSPPANNYGYTF	TGTGCCAGCTCACCACCGGCAAATAACTATGGCTACACCTTC
TRBV7-8	TRBD1	.	TRBJ1-5	CASSLAGGWQPQHF	TGTGCCAGCAGCTTAGCAGGGGGCTGGCAGCCCCAGCATTTT
TRBV16	.	few	TRBJ1-2	CASSRPVDYGYTF	TGTGCCAGCAGCCGCCCCGTGGACTATGGCTACACCTTC
TRBV2	TRBD1	.	TRBJ2-7	CASSEKGAFAYEQYF	TGTGCCAGCAGTGAAAAGGGGGCGTTCGCCTACGAGCAGTACTTC
TRBV27	.	.	TRBJ1-1	CASSSLQGNTEAFF	TGTGCCAGCAGTTCCCTACAGGGAAACACTGAAGCTTTCTTT
TRBV6-2/TRBV6-3	TRBD1	.	TRBJ1-6	CASSRDRGSSYNSPLHF	TGTGCCAGCAGTCGTGACAGGGGGAGCTCCTATAATTCACCCCTCCACTTT
TRBV7-9	.	.	TRBJ1-5	CASSFNPKDSNQPQHF	TGTGCCAGCAGCTTCAACCCCAAGGATAGCAATCAGCCCCAGCATTTT